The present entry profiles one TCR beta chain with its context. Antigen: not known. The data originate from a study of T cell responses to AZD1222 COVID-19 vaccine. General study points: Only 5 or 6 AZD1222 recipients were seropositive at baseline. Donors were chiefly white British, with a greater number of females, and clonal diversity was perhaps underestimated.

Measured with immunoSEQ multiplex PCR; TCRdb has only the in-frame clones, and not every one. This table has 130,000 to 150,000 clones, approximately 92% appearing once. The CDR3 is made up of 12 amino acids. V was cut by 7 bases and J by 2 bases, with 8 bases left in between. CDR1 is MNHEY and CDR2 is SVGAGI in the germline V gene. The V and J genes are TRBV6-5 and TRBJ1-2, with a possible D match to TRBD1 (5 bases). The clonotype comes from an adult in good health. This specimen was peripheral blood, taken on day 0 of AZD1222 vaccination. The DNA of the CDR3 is TGTGCCAGCACCGAGGGGAACTATGGCTACACCTTC. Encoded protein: CASTEGNYGYTF.